This entry describes one T cell receptor beta chain. Its antigen is not yet known. No base qualities exist here, and no much larger clone lies one base off it. From the cysteine through the phenylalanine, the CDR3 covers 15 amino acids. This entry keeps only the CDR3 DNA: 45 bases, framed from base 1. CDR1 is given as MNHNS and CDR2 as SASEGT, both from the germline V gene. Trimming takes 2 bases from V and 5 bases from J, and the germline ends sit 12 bases apart. Blood samples were collected up to 4 times in the first month after transplant and then at least monthly when available. Libraries were prepared through the immunoSEQ multiplex PCR assay. High-throughput TCR-beta CDR3 sequencing of genomic DNA from most patients was performed by Adaptive Biotechnologies. The source study handled its data this way. Adaptive's ImmunoSEQ software was the source of the TCR sequencing data for 15 to 20 patients, while three other patients were processed with MiXCR and VDJtools. Because the origin of CDR3 nucleotide sequences shared between donor and recipient could not be assigned, those sequences were removed. To count as alloreactive, a clone needed at least 2-fold expansion over unstimulated cells and a minimum CFSE-low frequency of 0.002% (template counts) or 0.001% (read counts). Mappable clones were those detected in sequenced pre-transplant spleen, lymph node, or MLR CFSE-low populations of the donor or recipient. Cumulative frequency of alloreactive clones was calculated as a percentage of all sequences weighted by copy number. TCRdb carries this immuneACCESS record with in-frame sequences only. Its versions omit some clonotypes, under half of them owing to an unresolved V gene in the studies checked, with the rest unexplained. V, J and clone size are those of that table, while D and trimming were read from the DNA. Across this sample there are 30,000 to 45,000 clones, with around 86% seen only once. 3.5% of the sample is in the top ten clones.

This sample is part of a study of graft-versus-host responses after intestinal transplantation (dated by TCRdb to 2020 to 2023). In terms of the full investigation: The transplants that recipients received were multivisceral, liver-intestinal, or isolated intestinal. After intestinal transplantation, graft-versus-host and host-versus-graft alloreactive T cell clones were followed in the graft, circulation and bone marrow using bulk TCR-beta CDR3 sequencing. Every recipient was given anti-thymocyte globulin induction, followed by roughly 3 years of maintenance tacrolimus and steroids. Rather than being sequenced by the commercial service, samples from a few later patients were sequenced in-house on an Illumina MiSeq and processed with MiXCR. The cohort enrolled some 24 intestinal transplant recipients, one of whom was a retransplant, and a few patients without pretransplant specimens were excluded. To identify alloreactive clones, pre-transplant mixed lymphocyte reaction products were sequenced and compared with unstimulated pre-transplant donor and recipient T cells. Donor T cell macrochimerism was defined as a peak of at least 4% donor T cells among recipient peripheral blood mononuclear cells. Paper-wide results and their limitations: The relatively low number and heterogeneity of intestinal transplant patients limited the conclusions. High GvH to HvG T cell clonal ratios were observed in the allografts of patients with donor T cell macrochimerism. GvH clones were found in recipient bone marrow, and some of the GvH clones appeared earlier in ileal mucosa or blood, which is consistent with an intestinal mucosal origin. Early after transplant, peak levels of circulating GvH clones were found to be associated with declines in HvG clones.

This TCR was sampled from a human patient who received an intestinal transplant, so some T cells may come from the graft donor. In this chain, TRBV6-1 is recombined with TRBJ1-4; tentative D gene TRBD1, with 5 bases matching. Here the sequenced sample was PBMCs, taken roughly 1,000 days after transplant. The CDR3 region reads CASSENSGTNEKLFF. The sequenced DNA: TGTGCCAGCAGTGAAAATTCAGGGACCAATGAAAAACTGTTTTTT.